This TCR beta chain originates from a study of shared clonotypes between healthy human individuals. Study details: Each donor had three CD4 naive, three CD4 memory, two CD8 naive and one CD8 memory plate.

Study-wide points: Genetic and exposure-history diversity was limited by the small donor number. Sorted-subset sequencing was shown by rarefaction to be incomplete despite large depth.

The V gene's germline CDR1 is ENHRY and CDR2 SYGVKD. The CDR3 is made up of 13 amino acids. V shed 7 bases and J shed 3 bases, with 12 bases lying between them. Comments on this clone: What it binds is not known.

Everyone who donated was a Caucasian adult who lived in Nashville, Tennessee. TCRdb's copy holds only in-frame clones and misses some; the assay was immunoSEQ multiplex PCR. The table records about 2.4 million clones, just over 90% of them present only once. This receptor was taken from a man aged 18-30 years in good health. The sequenced sample consisted of naive CD4+ T cells sorted from blood. This sample's subset: CD45RA+ positively selected. V usage is TRBV10-3 and J usage is TRBJ1-1; D unclear. The chain's CDR3 is CAIKRYGDTEAFF. Written as DNA, the CDR3 is TGTGCCATCAAGAGATACGGTGACACTGAAGCTTTCTTT.